This TCR beta chain was recovered during a study of glioma-infiltrating T cells. Findings of the study overall: CDR3 overlap between tissue and blood was very small. Non-neoplastic patients had below-expected tissue-blood divergence, while all gliomas exceeded expectation.

A note on this clonotype: Antigen specificity is unknown.

The iRepertoire nested amplicon-rescue multiplex PCR amplified TCR alpha and beta CDR3s from RNA. Tissue mRNA or PBMC total RNA, about 85-400 ng, went into one-step reverse transcription and amplification. Using its own MiXCR run on the multiplex PCR reads, TCRdb lists one record per CDR3 protein. In the table there are tens of thousands of distinct CDR3 sequences, under 30% of which are singletons. This clonotype originated in a human donor with low-grade glioma or glioblastoma, undergoing nonglioma brain surgery, or in good health (not recorded which). Sequencing input: glioma tissue, nonneoplastic brain tissue, or PBMCs (not recorded which).

The CDR3 loop is CASSLIGLAFF. CDR3 coding DNA: TGTGCCAGCAGTCTCATCGGGTTGGCTTTCTTT. The rearrangement joins TRBV12-3 or TRBV12-4 to TRBJ1-1; D is unresolved. The CDR3 is 11 amino acids. V was shortened by 5 bases and J by 11 bases, with 12 bases between the two germline ends.